The clone carrying this TCR beta chain has a handful of counts. The sample belongs to a study of T-cell reconstitution after alpha-beta-depleted transplantation in children. Per germline, CDR1 LGHNA and CDR2 YNFKEQ. With 4 bases clipped from V and 0 bases from J, the junction kept 3 bases outside the gene matches. The CDR3 has 17 amino acids. The TCRbeta library was prepared with unique molecular identifiers. TCRdb reanalysed the PCR reads using MiXCR and keeps one entry per CDR3 protein. The sample contains about 640,000 distinct CDR3 sequences, about 15% of which appear only once. The TCR was taken from a human donor who donated a stem cell graft to a child with acute myeloid leukemia. This chain joins TRBV4-2 and TRBJ1-4, with 12 bases identical to TRBD1. The source material was PBMCs from the stem cell graft donor, sampled from the stem cell graft. CDR3 nucleotides: TGTGCCAGCAGCCCGGGACAGGGGGCGGCAACTAATGAAAAACTGTTTTTT. This gives the protein CASSPGQGAATNEKLFF.